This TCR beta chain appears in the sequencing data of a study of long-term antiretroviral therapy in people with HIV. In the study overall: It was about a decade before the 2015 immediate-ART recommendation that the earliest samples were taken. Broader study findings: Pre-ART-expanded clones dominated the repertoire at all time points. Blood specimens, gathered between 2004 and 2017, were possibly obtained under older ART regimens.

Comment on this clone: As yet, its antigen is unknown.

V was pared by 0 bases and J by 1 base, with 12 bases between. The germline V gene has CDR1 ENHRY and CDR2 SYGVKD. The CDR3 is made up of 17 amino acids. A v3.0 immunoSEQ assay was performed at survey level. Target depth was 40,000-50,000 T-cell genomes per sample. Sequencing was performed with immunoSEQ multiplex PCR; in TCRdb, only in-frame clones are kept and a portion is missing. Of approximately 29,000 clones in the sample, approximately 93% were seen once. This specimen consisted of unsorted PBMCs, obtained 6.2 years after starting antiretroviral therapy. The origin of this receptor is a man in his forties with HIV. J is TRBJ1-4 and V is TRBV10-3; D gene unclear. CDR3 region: CAISESIPERTNEKLFF. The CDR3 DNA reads TGTGCCATCAGTGAGTCGATTCCGGAGAGAACTAATGAAAAACTGTTTTTT.